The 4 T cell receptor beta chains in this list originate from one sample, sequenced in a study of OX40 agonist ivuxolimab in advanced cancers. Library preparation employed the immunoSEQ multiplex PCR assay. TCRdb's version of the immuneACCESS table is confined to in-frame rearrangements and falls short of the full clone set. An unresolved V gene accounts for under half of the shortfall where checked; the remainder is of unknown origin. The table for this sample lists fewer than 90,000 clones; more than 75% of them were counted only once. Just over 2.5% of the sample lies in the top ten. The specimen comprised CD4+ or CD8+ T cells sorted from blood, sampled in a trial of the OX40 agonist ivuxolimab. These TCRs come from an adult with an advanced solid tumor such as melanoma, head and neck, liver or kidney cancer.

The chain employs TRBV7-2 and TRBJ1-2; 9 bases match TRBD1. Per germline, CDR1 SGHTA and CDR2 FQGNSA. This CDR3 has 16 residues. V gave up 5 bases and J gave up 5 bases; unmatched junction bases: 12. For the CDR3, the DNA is TGTGCCAGCAGCACATCTCGGACAGGGGATAGATATGGCTACACCTTC. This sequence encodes CASSTSRTGDRYGYTF.

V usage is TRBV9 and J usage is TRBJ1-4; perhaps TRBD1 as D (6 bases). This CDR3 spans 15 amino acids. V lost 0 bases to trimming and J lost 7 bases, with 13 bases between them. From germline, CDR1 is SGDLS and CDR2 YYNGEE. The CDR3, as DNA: TGTGCCAGCAGCGTAGGTTGGGGGCTGAGTGAAAAACTGTTTTTT. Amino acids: CASSVGWGLSEKLFF.

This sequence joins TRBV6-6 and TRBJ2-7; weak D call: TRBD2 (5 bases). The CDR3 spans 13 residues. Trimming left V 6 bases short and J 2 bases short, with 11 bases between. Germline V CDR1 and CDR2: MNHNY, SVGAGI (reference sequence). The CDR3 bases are TGTGCCAGCAGGTCGGGGTTGCCCTACGAGCAGTACTTC. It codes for CASRSGLPYEQYF.

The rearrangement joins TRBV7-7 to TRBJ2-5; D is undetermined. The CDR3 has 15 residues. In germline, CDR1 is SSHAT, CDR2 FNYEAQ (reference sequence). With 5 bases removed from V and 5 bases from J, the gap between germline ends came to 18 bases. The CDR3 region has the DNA TGTGCCAGCAGCCCCGACCGGACGAGTACGGAGACCCAGTACTTC. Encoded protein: CASSPDRTSTETQYF.